This TCR beta chain was recovered during a study of CD8+CD57+ T cells in acquired aplastic anemia listed by TCRdb under 2018. In terms of the full investigation: On average, sorted CD4+ and CD8+ cells yielded about 3 ug of extracted DNA, with a range of about 0.19 to 30 ug. A CD8+CD57+ expansion meant a frequency higher than the mean frequency seen in healthy subjects. The paper's findings and limits, for the study overall: Twenty-nine CD8+ CDR3 sequences were found in both patients and controls but appeared to be highly expressed in patients and within the immunodominant clones of the patients. Patients and healthy controls showed no significant difference in CD8+ Simpson's diversity (P=0.060).

TCR beta VDJ combination and CDR3 sequence profiling used genomic DNA as the template. An Illumina HiSeq 2000 was the platform used for TCR repertoire sequencing. Under the source paper's analysis protocol: Repertoires were assessed using TRBV/TRBJ rearrangement plots, CDR3 size and DJ length profiles, and Simpson's diversity index. The most abundant DNA sequence in the deep sequencing data was defined as the immunodominant clone. CDR3 amino acid sequences were checked for sharing between subjects and were compared against published repertoires and the VDJdb database. Using fastp at Q25 and MiXCR, TCRdb reprocessed the public reads and kept productive beta chains. Identical CDR3 protein sequences are pooled into one entry, listed with their most common genes and DNA. Clone size and V and J calls follow TCRdb, not the original study. In all, the sample holds roughly 260,000 distinct CDR3 sequences, and around 45% of those were seen once. The leading ten clones occupy less than 9% of the sample.

Relative to germline, V is 2 bases shorter and J is 9 bases shorter, with 16 bases between their ends. Inclusive of the bounding cysteine and phenylalanine, the CDR3 is 14 residues long. Only the CDR3 region is kept as DNA, spanning 42 bases read in frame from base 1. Based on the germline V gene, the CDR1 and CDR2 sequences are MNHEY and SVGEGT. Expansion of CD8+CD57+ cells had been shown by flow cytometry in the patients chosen for sequencing. Severe acquired aplastic anemia was diagnosed in all patients according to International Study of Aplastic Anemia and Agranulocytosis and Camitta criteria. Patients had received no therapy at the time of blood sampling. The study deep-sequenced TCR repertoires of sorted CD4+ and CD8+ blood T cells from severe aplastic anemia patients and healthy subjects. Patients were enrolled under clinicaltrials.gov protocols 00001620, 01623167, 00001397, 00071045, 00081523 and 00961064 in the USA. Ficoll-Paque density gradient centrifugation was used to isolate peripheral blood mononuclear cells. Before DNA extraction, CD4+ and CD8+ T cells were sorted by FACS or by magnetic beads.

In its sample, this clonotype was seen many times. No antigen is known for it. The record has no base qualities; no much larger clone is one base away. Sequencing was performed on sorted CD4+, CD8+, or CD8+CD57+ T cells (not recorded which) from PBMCs. The clonotype originates from a human donor with aplastic anemia. The rearranged chain carries TRBV6-2 or TRBV6-3 and TRBJ2-5; TRBD2 might be the D gene, on 6 matching bases. The CDR3 is CASSYISSSGSQYF. The DNA sequence is TGTGCCAGCAGTTACATATCTTCAAGCGGGTCCCAGTACTTC.